Described below is a single T cell receptor beta chain sequence and its context. Its cognate antigen is unknown. This sample is part of a study of cytomegalovirus exposure and HLA in healthy donors. Whole-study findings and limits: According to the study, 160 or so TCR beta chains were cytomegalovirus-associated.

The PCR employed 60 Vbeta primers together with 13 Jbeta primers. Only in-frame clones appear in the TCRdb table, and some are missing; sequencing was by immunoSEQ multiplex PCR. The sample shows approximately 110,000 clones, about four fifths of them seen only once. In germline, CDR1 is SGHDT, CDR2 YYEEEE. The CDR3 is 16 amino acids. Unmatched junction bases numbered 7, after V lost 2 bases and J lost 2 bases. V is TRBV5-6 and J is TRBJ2-1; 7 nucleotides align to TRBD2. The specimen was PBMCs. This TCR was sampled from an older woman in good health and CMV-seropositive. The chain's CDR3 is CASSFNLAGAYNEQFF. The CDR3 nucleotides are TGTGCCAGCAGCTTCAATTTGGCGGGGGCCTACAATGAGCAGTTCTTC.